Listed below are T cell receptor beta chains from one sample, sequenced in a study of T cell responses to AZD1222 COVID-19 vaccine. Profiling relied on immunoSEQ multiplex PCR, and the TCRdb table lists in-frame clones only, not all of them. The table has some 90,000 clones, roughly 88% seen once. The material sequenced was peripheral blood, taken on day 0 of AZD1222 vaccination. These receptors were taken from an adult in good health. Both conserved end residues are part of each CDR3. D genes are given only for firm matches. Expanded clones are given a class, and other clones once, few, many or no size at all.

abundance: .; v_gene: TRBV2; j_gene: TRBJ1-1; d_gene: .; CDR3aa: CASSRVNTEAFF; CDR3nt: TGTGCCAGCAGTCGGGTGAACACTGAAGCTTTCTTT
abundance: .; v_gene: TRBV29-1; j_gene: TRBJ1-5; d_gene: .; CDR3aa: CSFTQWGLSNQPQHF; CDR3nt: TGCAGCTTCACCCAATGGGGCCTTAGCAATCAGCCCCAGCATTTT
abundance: .; v_gene: TRBV7-3; j_gene: TRBJ2-7; d_gene: TRBD2; CDR3aa: CASSLASGRYEQYF; CDR3nt: TGTGCCAGCAGCTTGGCTAGCGGGAGGTACGAGCAGTACTTC
abundance: .; v_gene: TRBV10-2; j_gene: TRBJ2-5; d_gene: TRBD2; CDR3aa: CASSELAGVAQETQYF; CDR3nt: TGCGCCAGCAGTGAATTAGCGGGGGTGGCCCAAGAGACCCAGTACTTC
abundance: .; v_gene: TRBV18; j_gene: TRBJ2-3; d_gene: .; CDR3aa: CASSPELSTDTQYF; CDR3nt: TGTGCCAGCTCACCAGAGCTCAGCACAGATACGCAGTATTTT
abundance: .; v_gene: TRBV15; j_gene: TRBJ2-3; d_gene: .; CDR3aa: CATSKVRGIPPDTQYF; CDR3nt: TGTGCCACCAGCAAGGTCCGCGGGATCCCCCCAGATACGCAGTATTTT
abundance: .; v_gene: TRBV3-1/TRBV3-2; j_gene: TRBJ2-2; d_gene: TRBD2; CDR3aa: CASSQENRAGGTTGELFF; CDR3nt: TGTGCCAGCAGCCAAGAAAATAGGGCGGGAGGGACCACCGGGGAGCTGTTTTTT
abundance: .; v_gene: TRBV15; j_gene: TRBJ2-2; d_gene: .; CDR3aa: CATSRILRLGLGELFF; CDR3nt: TGTGCCACCAGCAGAATATTGAGACTAGGTTTGGGGGAGCTGTTTTTT
abundance: .; v_gene: TRBV7-3; j_gene: TRBJ1-6; d_gene: .; CDR3aa: CASSPTEYGSPLHF; CDR3nt: TGTGCCAGCAGCCCGACAGAGTATGGTTCACCCCTCCACTTT
abundance: .; v_gene: TRBV10-3; j_gene: TRBJ2-4; d_gene: TRBD2; CDR3aa: CAISGGTSAGSLAKNIQYF; CDR3nt: TGTGCCATCAGTGGGGGGACTAGCGCGGGCTCCCTAGCCAAAAACATTCAGTACTTC
abundance: .; v_gene: TRBV10-3; j_gene: TRBJ2-7; d_gene: TRBD2; CDR3aa: CAISDRTSGFYEQYF; CDR3nt: TGTGCCATCAGTGATAGGACTAGCGGGTTCTACGAGCAGTACTTC
abundance: .; v_gene: TRBV12-3/TRBV12-4; j_gene: TRBJ2-5; d_gene: TRBD2; CDR3aa: CASSLSGKETQYF; CDR3nt: TGTGCCAGCAGTTTAAGCGGGAAAGAGACCCAGTACTTC
abundance: .; v_gene: TRBV24-1; j_gene: TRBJ1-1; d_gene: TRBD1; CDR3aa: CATSDPQGGITEAFF; CDR3nt: TGTGCCACCAGTGACCCCCAGGGGGGGATCACTGAAGCTTTCTTT
abundance: .; v_gene: TRBV23-1; j_gene: TRBJ1-1; d_gene: .; CDR3aa: CASTRDPRGAFF; CDR3nt: TGCGCCAGCACCCGGGACCCCCGAGGAGCTTTCTTT
abundance: .; v_gene: TRBV11-2; j_gene: TRBJ2-2; d_gene: .; CDR3aa: CASSLAAVELFF; CDR3nt: TGTGCCAGCAGCTTAGCGGCAGTGGAGCTGTTTTTT
abundance: .; v_gene: TRBV20-1; j_gene: TRBJ2-7; d_gene: .; CDR3aa: CSADSHYEQYF; CDR3nt: TGCAGTGCTGACTCGCACTACGAGCAGTACTTC
abundance: .; v_gene: TRBV9; j_gene: TRBJ2-2; d_gene: TRBD2; CDR3aa: CASSLSGGDTGELFF; CDR3nt: TGTGCCAGCAGCCTTAGCGGGGGGGACACCGGGGAGCTGTTTTTT
abundance: .; v_gene: TRBV28; j_gene: TRBJ2-7; d_gene: TRBD2; CDR3aa: CASAASGYEQYF; CDR3nt: TGTGCCAGCGCGGCTAGCGGATACGAGCAGTACTTC
abundance: .; v_gene: TRBV28; j_gene: TRBJ2-7; d_gene: .; CDR3aa: CASSPFGGSYEQYF; CDR3nt: TGTGCCAGCAGTCCTTTCGGGGGCTCCTACGAGCAGTACTTC
abundance: few; v_gene: TRBV6-5; j_gene: TRBJ2-5; d_gene: .; CDR3aa: CASSYGTGPRETQYF; CDR3nt: TGTGCCAGCAGTTACGGGACGGGCCCCCGAGAGACCCAGTACTTC
abundance: once; v_gene: TRBV18; j_gene: TRBJ2-3; d_gene: TRBD1; CDR3aa: CASSPAGQGTDTQYF; CDR3nt: TGTGCCAGCTCACCAGCTGGACAGGGGACAGATACGCAGTATTTT
abundance: .; v_gene: TRBV6-5; j_gene: TRBJ2-7; d_gene: .; CDR3aa: CASRTSYEQYF; CDR3nt: TGTGCCAGCAGAACGTCCTACGAGCAGTACTTC
abundance: few; v_gene: TRBV7-2; j_gene: TRBJ2-3; d_gene: TRBD2; CDR3aa: CASRSTSVSTDTQYF; CDR3nt: TGTGCCAGCAGATCCACTAGCGTAAGCACAGATACGCAGTATTTT
abundance: .; v_gene: TRBV5-1; j_gene: TRBJ2-2; d_gene: TRBD2; CDR3aa: CASSLLGTSVTGELFF; CDR3nt: TGCGCCAGCAGCTTGTTGGGGACTAGCGTCACCGGGGAGCTGTTTTTT
abundance: .; v_gene: TRBV18; j_gene: TRBJ2-1; d_gene: TRBD1; CDR3aa: CASSPPQGGEQFF; CDR3nt: TGTGCCAGCTCACCGCCACAGGGGGGTGAGCAGTTCTTC
abundance: .; v_gene: TRBV24-1; j_gene: TRBJ2-7; d_gene: TRBD2; CDR3aa: CATSDLGTSGSKRAYEQYF; CDR3nt: TGTGCCACCAGTGATTTAGGAACTAGCGGGAGTAAGAGGGCCTACGAGCAGTACTTC
abundance: once; v_gene: TRBV7-2; j_gene: TRBJ1-2; d_gene: .; CDR3aa: CASSLARGPYGYTF; CDR3nt: TGTGCCAGCAGCTTAGCGCGGGGGCCCTATGGCTACACCTTC
abundance: .; v_gene: TRBV5-1; j_gene: TRBJ1-3; d_gene: TRBD1; CDR3aa: CASSLDRGDSGNTIYF; CDR3nt: TGCGCCAGCAGCTTGGACAGGGGGGACTCTGGAAACACCATATATTTT
abundance: .; v_gene: TRBV5-1; j_gene: TRBJ1-4; d_gene: .; CDR3aa: CASSRDVGATNEKLFF; CDR3nt: TGCGCCAGCAGCCGCGACGTAGGGGCGACTAATGAAAAACTGTTTTTT
abundance: .; v_gene: TRBV5-8; j_gene: TRBJ1-6; d_gene: TRBD1; CDR3aa: CASSDLGQGIRSPLHF; CDR3nt: TGTGCCAGCAGCGACCTCGGACAGGGGATCAGGTCACCCCTCCACTTT
abundance: .; v_gene: TRBV7-2; j_gene: TRBJ1-3; d_gene: TRBD1; CDR3aa: CASSFQGGSGNTIYF; CDR3nt: TGTGCCAGCAGTTTTCAGGGGGGATCTGGAAACACCATATATTTT
abundance: once; v_gene: TRBV7-9; j_gene: TRBJ1-4; d_gene: .; CDR3aa: CASSLDTSGEKLFF; CDR3nt: TGTGCCAGCAGCTTAGATACGTCCGGGGAAAAACTGTTTTTT
abundance: .; v_gene: TRBV6-4; j_gene: TRBJ1-1; d_gene: .; CDR3aa: CASSFQLAEAFF; CDR3nt: TGTGCCAGCAGTTTTCAGTTGGCTGAAGCTTTCTTT
abundance: .; v_gene: TRBV28; j_gene: TRBJ2-5; d_gene: .; CDR3aa: CASTPSGASHSETQYF; CDR3nt: TGTGCCAGCACACCCTCAGGGGCTAGTCATTCGGAGACCCAGTACTTC
abundance: .; v_gene: TRBV11-2; j_gene: TRBJ1-2; d_gene: .; CDR3aa: CASSWAGGDGYTF; CDR3nt: TGTGCCAGCAGCTGGGCCGGGGGGGATGGCTACACCTTC
abundance: .; v_gene: TRBV2; j_gene: TRBJ2-7; d_gene: TRBD1; CDR3aa: CASSSGQGSYEQYF; CDR3nt: TGTGCCAGCAGTTCTGGACAGGGGAGCTACGAGCAGTACTTC
abundance: .; v_gene: TRBV15; j_gene: TRBJ2-3; d_gene: .; CDR3aa: CATSREWTSTDTQYF; CDR3nt: TGTGCCACCAGCAGAGAATGGACTAGCACAGATACGCAGTATTTT
abundance: .; v_gene: TRBV19; j_gene: TRBJ1-1; d_gene: .; CDR3aa: CASSIDENTEAFF; CDR3nt: TGTGCCAGTAGTATAGATGAGAATACTGAAGCTTTCTTT
abundance: .; v_gene: TRBV4-3; j_gene: TRBJ1-4; d_gene: .; CDR3aa: CASSQAAGDNEKLFF; CDR3nt: TGCGCCAGCAGCCAAGCTGCGGGGGATAATGAAAAACTGTTTTTT
abundance: .; v_gene: TRBV7-2; j_gene: TRBJ1-2; d_gene: .; CDR3aa: CASSLGSQAGYTF; CDR3nt: TGTGCCAGCAGCTTAGGAAGTCAGGCTGGCTACACCTTC
abundance: .; v_gene: TRBV2; j_gene: TRBJ1-6; d_gene: .; CDR3aa: CASSQSSYNSPLHF; CDR3nt: TGTGCCAGCTCCCAGAGCTCCTATAATTCACCCCTCCACTTT
abundance: .; v_gene: TRBV28; j_gene: TRBJ1-1; d_gene: .; CDR3aa: CASRAGSMNTEAFF; CDR3nt: TGTGCCAGCAGGGCAGGGTCCATGAACACTGAAGCTTTCTTT
abundance: .; v_gene: TRBV4-3; j_gene: TRBJ2-1; d_gene: .; CDR3aa: CASSQVGAAYNEQFF; CDR3nt: TGCGCCAGCAGCCAAGTAGGAGCGGCCTACAATGAGCAGTTCTTC
abundance: .; v_gene: TRBV28; j_gene: TRBJ1-3; d_gene: TRBD1; CDR3aa: CASIASTGEGNTIYF; CDR3nt: TGTGCCAGCATCGCTTCTACAGGGGAAGGAAACACCATATATTTT
abundance: .; v_gene: TRBV6-1; j_gene: TRBJ1-4; d_gene: .; CDR3aa: CASSDNNEKLFF; CDR3nt: TGTGCCAGCAGTGACAATAATGAAAAACTGTTTTTT
abundance: .; v_gene: TRBV20-1; j_gene: TRBJ2-7; d_gene: TRBD1; CDR3aa: CSASIQGVSYEQYF; CDR3nt: TGCAGTGCTAGTATACAGGGGGTCTCCTACGAGCAGTACTTC
abundance: .; v_gene: TRBV4-2; j_gene: TRBJ2-3; d_gene: TRBD2; CDR3aa: CASSPTSDRSTDTQYF; CDR3nt: TGTGCCAGCAGCCCCACTAGCGACCGAAGCACAGATACGCAGTATTTT
abundance: .; v_gene: TRBV6-2/TRBV6-3; j_gene: TRBJ2-5; d_gene: TRBD1; CDR3aa: CASSYSVGQGLLETQYF; CDR3nt: TGTGCCAGCAGTTACTCCGTCGGACAGGGTTTGTTAGAGACCCAGTACTTC
abundance: .; v_gene: TRBV11-2; j_gene: TRBJ2-7; d_gene: .; CDR3aa: CASSGRATLGTREYF; CDR3nt: TGTGCCAGCAGCGGAAGAGCCACCTTGGGGACGAGGGAGTACTTC
abundance: .; v_gene: TRBV11-1; j_gene: TRBJ2-1; d_gene: TRBD2; CDR3aa: CATREGFSYNEQFF; CDR3nt: TGTGCCACCCGGGAGGGGTTCTCCTACAATGAGCAGTTCTTC
abundance: once; v_gene: TRBV5-6; j_gene: TRBJ2-5; d_gene: .; CDR3aa: CASSLGPYRELGTQYF; CDR3nt: TGTGCCAGCAGCTTGGGTCCCTACAGGGAACTCGGGACCCAGTACTTC
abundance: .; v_gene: TRBV9; j_gene: TRBJ1-1; d_gene: .; CDR3aa: CASSVTGYTEAFF; CDR3nt: TGTGCCAGCAGCGTAACAGGGTACACTGAAGCTTTCTTT
abundance: once; v_gene: TRBV6-1; j_gene: TRBJ2-2; d_gene: TRBD1; CDR3aa: CASSEVAGGHGELFF; CDR3nt: TGTGCCAGCAGTGAAGTAGCAGGGGGCCACGGGGAGCTGTTTTTT
abundance: .; v_gene: TRBV5-1; j_gene: TRBJ2-2; d_gene: .; CDR3aa: CASSPDTMELFF; CDR3nt: TGCGCCAGCAGCCCGGACACTATGGAGCTGTTTTTT
abundance: .; v_gene: TRBV2; j_gene: TRBJ2-2; d_gene: TRBD1; CDR3aa: CASSDGDRGLAGELFF; CDR3nt: TGTGCCAGCAGTGACGGGGACAGGGGGCTGGCGGGGGAGCTGTTTTTT
abundance: .; v_gene: TRBV5-5; j_gene: TRBJ1-6; d_gene: TRBD1; CDR3aa: CASSTGQISSYNSPLHF; CDR3nt: TGTGCCAGCAGCACGGGACAGATTAGCTCCTATAATTCACCCCTCCACTTT
abundance: few; v_gene: TRBV3-1/TRBV3-2; j_gene: TRBJ1-4; d_gene: TRBD1; CDR3aa: CASSQGQQNEKLFF; CDR3nt: TGTGCCAGCAGCCAGGGACAGCAGAATGAAAAACTGTTTTTT